The 23 T cell receptor beta chains listed next were all sequenced from one sample in a study of post-analysis software for immune sequencing data. Whole-study results and caveats: Patients showed TRBV5-6, TRBV5-1 and TRBV20-1 among roughly 5 TRBV segments more frequent than in controls.

The antigens these receptors bind are not known. Every TCR beta cDNA library bore unique molecular identifiers. One entry per CDR3 protein results from TCRdb running MiXCR on the PCR reads. Counted here are approximately 660,000 distinct CDR3 sequences, approximately 59% occurring once; the ten biggest clones make up about 11%. The specimen was blood. The receptors derive from a girl aged 2-10 years with multiple sclerosis.

The chain couples TRBV12-3 or TRBV12-4 to TRBJ2-7; 9 bases agree with TRBD2. The CDR3 consists of 13 residues. V shed 7 bases and J 4 bases; nucleotides not matched to a gene: 5. CDR3 in amino acids: CASKASGDYEQYF. CDR3 coding DNA: TGTGCCAGCAAGGCTAGCGGGGATTACGAGCAGTACTTC.

This clonotype has just one count. The genes are TRBV20-1 and TRBJ2-1; 9 bases map to TRBD1. The J segment lost 5 bases and the V segment lost 3 bases, leaving 5 bases of the junction unmatched. The CDR3 has 14 amino acids. Germline-derived CDR1 and CDR2 are DFQATT and SNEGSKA (reference sequence). CDR3 coding DNA: TGCAGTGCTAGCCGGGACAGGGAAGACAATGAGCAGTTCTTC. Translated, it gives CSASRDREDNEQFF.

A few counts support this clonotype. V gene TRBV27 combines with J gene TRBJ1-2; no definite D call. CDR1 is MNHEY and CDR2 is SMNVEV in the germline V gene (reference sequence). The CDR3 is 15 residues long. With 4 bases removed from V and 1 base from J, the gap between germline ends came to 13 bases. CDR3 bases: TGTGCCAGCAGTTCTTCCCCAGGCTATAACTATGGCTACACCTTC. Translated, it gives CASSSSPGYNYGYTF.

CDR3 coding DNA: TGTGCCGCAAGAGGACAGGGGGGGAGCAATCAGCCCCAGCATTTT. This translates into CAARGQGGSNQPQHF. The rearrangement joins TRBV10-3 to TRBJ1-5; 10 bases align to TRBD1. Per germline, CDR1 ENHRY and CDR2 SYGVKD. J was trimmed by 1 base and V by 11 bases; bases with no gene match: 8. The CDR3 contains 15 residues.

The chain joins TRBV7-2 to TRBJ2-3; TRBD1 matches at 10 bases. V gave up 6 bases and J gave up 6 bases; unmatched junction bases: 9. The V gene's germline CDR1 is SGHTA and CDR2 FQGNSA. CDR3 length: 15 residues. CDR3 in amino acids: CASRKDRGPDDTQYF. The CDR3 DNA follows: TGTGCCAGCAGGAAAGACAGGGGGCCTGATGATACGCAGTATTTT.

The chain joins TRBV6-6 to TRBJ2-1; D unclear. Germline V gene data show CDR1 as MNHNY and CDR2 as SVGAGI (reference sequence). The V end was cut by 6 bases, the J end by 10 bases, with 10 bases between. The CDR3 is made up of 11 amino acids. The CDR3 reads CASSSQREQFF. The DNA for the CDR3 is TGTGCCAGCAGCTCCCAGCGCGAGCAGTTCTTC.

This chain uses TRBV6-6 with TRBJ2-7; D is possibly TRBD2 (6 bases). The CDR3 consists of 14 residues. CDR1 and CDR2 (germline): MNHNY, SVGAGI (reference sequence). V lost 10 bases and J 0 bases, leaving 16 bases between the germline ends. In nucleotides, the CDR3 is TGTGCCACTAACCCCCGGGGGAGCTCCTACGAGCAGTACTTC. It specifies CATNPRGSSYEQYF.

The chain has TRBV12-3 or TRBV12-4 and TRBJ2-1, with D maybe TRBD1 (7 bases). The V gene lost 2 bases and the J gene lost 0 bases, with 14 bases spanning the gap. CDR3 size: 17 residues. The CDR3 protein is CASSLWAGGNSYNEQFF. CDR3 in DNA: TGTGCCAGCAGTTTATGGGCAGGGGGGAACTCCTACAATGAGCAGTTCTTC.

The chain couples TRBV5-1 to TRBJ2-5; D perhaps matches TRBD2 (5 bases). Trimming left V 5 bases short and J 4 bases short, with 12 bases between. The CDR3 totals 13 residues. Germline V gene sequence: CDR1 SGHRS, CDR2 YFSETQ. The DNA of the CDR3 is TGCGCCAGCAGACCATTACGGGGAGAGACCCAGTACTTC. This gives the protein CASRPLRGETQYF.

J is TRBJ2-1 and V is TRBV12-3 or TRBV12-4, with 9 nucleotides matching TRBD1. The CDR3 extends over 15 amino acids. With V trimmed by 6 bases and J by 3 bases, 6 bases remained unmatched. The CDR3 sequence is CASRRTGEGYNEQFF. The CDR3 DNA is TGTGCCAGCAGGCGGACAGGGGAGGGCTACAATGAGCAGTTCTTC.

This clonotype was counted between two and nine times. The V gene is TRBV29-1, the J gene TRBJ2-3, with 7 bases lining up with TRBD2. This CDR3 has 14 amino acids. V shed 5 bases and J 5 bases; nucleotides not matched to a gene: 10. The germline gives CDR1 SQVTM, CDR2 ANQGSEA. CDR3 coding DNA: TGCAGCGTTCTCGGGACGCCGGGGGGAGATACGCAGTATTTT. It yields the protein CSVLGTPGGDTQYF.

This chain connects TRBV11-2 to TRBJ2-3; D is uncertain. CDR1 and CDR2 (germline): SGHAT, FQNNGV. V lost 5 bases, J lost 7 bases, and 10 bases lay in between. The CDR3 covers 12 residues. Here the CDR3 DNA reads TGTGCCAGCAGCCCCCGGAGTAATACGCAGTATTTT. Translation gives CASSPRSNTQYF.

The chain recombines TRBV20-1 with TRBJ2-4; TRBD1 might be the D (5 bases). Germline V gene lookup returns CDR1 DFQATT and CDR2 SNEGSKA (reference sequence). This CDR3 has 12 amino acids. V was cut by 2 bases and J by 12 bases, with 14 bases left in between. The CDR3 region has the DNA TGCAGTGCTAGAAATCTTAGGGGAACTCAGTACTTC. It encodes CSARNLRGTQYF.

The CDR3 coding sequence is TGTGCCAGCTCACCCGATCGTGAGACCTATGGCTACACCTTC. It translates to CASSPDRETYGYTF. The chain uses TRBV18 and TRBJ1-2; D is uncertain. V was cut by 3 bases and J by 4 bases, with 12 bases left in between. CDR3 size: 14 residues. Germline loops: CDR1 KGHSH, CDR2 LQKENI. Filled out from reference TRBV18 and TRBJ1-2, the complete variable domain reads NAGVMQNPRHLVRRRGQEARLRCSPMKGHSHVYWYRQLPEEGLKFMVYLQKENIIDESGMPKERFSAEFPKEGPSILRIQQVVRGDSAAYFCASSPDRETYGYTFGSGTRLTVV.

The chain joins TRBV4-1 to TRBJ2-3; tentatively, D is TRBD2 (6 bases). Germline V lookup: CDR1 MGHRA, CDR2 YSYEKL. The V end lost 1 base, the J end lost 1 base, and 12 bases lay between the germline ends. The CDR3 is 16 residues long. In DNA form, the CDR3 reads TGCGCCAGCAGCCAAGTCTACGGGAGTGGCACAGATACGCAGTATTTT. This codes for CASSQVYGSGTDTQYF.

The table lists this clonotype with a few counts. V gene TRBV20-1 combines with J gene TRBJ2-3, with 9 bases that match TRBD2. The CDR3 is made up of 11 amino acids. CDR1 and CDR2 from the germline V gene are DFQATT and SNEGSKA (reference sequence). After removal of 6 bases from V and 6 bases from J, the junction contained 1 base not matched to a gene. DNA for the CDR3: TGCAGTGCGCGGGAGGGGGATACGCAGTATTTT. Its translation is CSAREGDTQYF.

The gene calls are TRBV20-1 and TRBJ2-5; 10 bases are a match to TRBD1. Near its end, the DNA agrees better with TRBJ2-7, so the J call may be wrong. This CDR3 is built from 15 residues. Germline V gene data show CDR1 as DFQATT and CDR2 as SNEGSKA (reference sequence). CDR3 residues: CSARDSGTGEYEQYF. The CDR3, as DNA: TGCAGTGCTAGAGATTCGGGGACAGGGGAGTACGAGCAGTACTTC.

This chain joins TRBV20-1 and TRBJ2-3; unclear D gene. Germline-derived CDR1 and CDR2 are DFQATT and SNEGSKA (reference sequence). The V end was cut by 4 bases, the J end by 2 bases, with 13 bases between. This CDR3 contains 14 residues. The CDR3 sequence is CSAIGLGVTDTQYF. The CDR3 DNA is TGCAGTGCTATCGGGCTAGGCGTCACAGATACGCAGTATTTT.

About this clonotype: One end of the junction is discordant with germline, which a read error may explain. The chain combines TRBV27 with TRBJ2-1; 10 bases map to TRBD2. The germline gives CDR1 MNHEY, CDR2 SMNVEV (reference sequence). The CDR3 length is 16 residues. CDR3 loop: CASSILAGEGYNVQFF. For the CDR3, the DNA is TGTGCCAGCAGTATTCTAGCGGGAGAAGGGTACAATGTGCAGTTCTTC.

This chain's CDR3 is CASRTDSSLLLYNEQFF. The CDR3 DNA reads as TGTGCCAGCAGAACGGACAGTTCTTTACTCCTCTACAATGAGCAGTTCTTC. The chain uses TRBV12-3 or TRBV12-4 and TRBJ2-1, with D perhaps matching TRBD1 (6 bases). V lost 6 bases to trimming and J lost 3 bases, with 21 bases between them. This CDR3 is 17 amino acids long.

In its sample, this clonotype was seen a few times. The CDR3 region is CASSLGSETEAFF. The CDR3 region has the DNA TGTGCCAGCAGCTTAGGGAGCGAAACTGAAGCTTTCTTT. The rearrangement joins TRBV7-2 to TRBJ1-1; D unresolved. Trimming cost V 1 base and J 5 bases, with 8 bases left between them. The CDR3 runs 13 residues. The germline V gene encodes CDR1 SGHTA and CDR2 FQGNSA.

The rearrangement joins TRBV19 to TRBJ1-1, with D hard to call. Trimming cost V 4 bases and J 0 bases, with 6 bases left between them. The germline gives CDR1 LNHDA, CDR2 SQIVND (reference sequence). The CDR3 spans 13 residues. CDR3 nucleotides: TGTGCCAGTAGTAGGAGCATGAACACTGAAGCTTTCTTT. The encoded protein is CASSRSMNTEAFF.

The V call is TRBV20-1, the J call TRBJ2-1; unclear D gene. V lost 6 bases, J lost 7 bases, and 10 bases lay in between. The CDR3 length is 11 residues. CDR1 and CDR2 (germline): DFQATT, SNEGSKA (reference sequence). Written as DNA, the CDR3 is TGCAGTGCCACCCTGGTGAATGAGCAGTTCTTC. This gives the protein CSATLVNEQFF.